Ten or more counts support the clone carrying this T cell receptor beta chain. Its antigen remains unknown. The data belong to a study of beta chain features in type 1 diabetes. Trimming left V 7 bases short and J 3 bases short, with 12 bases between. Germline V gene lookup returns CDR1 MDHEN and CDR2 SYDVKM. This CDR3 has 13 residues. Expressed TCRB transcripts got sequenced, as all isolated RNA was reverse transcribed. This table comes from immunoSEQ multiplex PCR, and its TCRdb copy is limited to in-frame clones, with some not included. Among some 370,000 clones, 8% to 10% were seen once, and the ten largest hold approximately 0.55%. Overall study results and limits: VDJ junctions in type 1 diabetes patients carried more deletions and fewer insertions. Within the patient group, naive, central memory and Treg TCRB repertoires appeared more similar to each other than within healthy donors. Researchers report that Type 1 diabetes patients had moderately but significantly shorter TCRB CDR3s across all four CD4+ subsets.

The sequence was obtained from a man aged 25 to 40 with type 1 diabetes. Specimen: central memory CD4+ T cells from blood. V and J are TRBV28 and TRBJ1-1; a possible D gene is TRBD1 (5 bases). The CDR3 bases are TGTGCCAGCAACCCCGACAGATACACTGAAGCTTTCTTT. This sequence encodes CASNPDRYTEAFF.